This is a list of T cell receptor beta chains from one sample in a study of T-cell memory formation after mild COVID-19. TCRdb fed the 5' RACE reads into MiXCR, producing one record per CDR3 protein. The sample lists about 560,000 distinct CDR3 sequences; about a sixth were seen once. The sample taken for sequencing was PBMCs or a T cell subset sorted from them (not recorded which). The receptor source for this set is an adult woman who had mild COVID-19 (a few samples of this study predate the infection). Cell type and time point are not known. Both conserved end residues are part of each CDR3. D genes are given only for firm matches. Not every row has a clone size; where given, it reads once, few, many or a size class.

-,TRBV7-3,TRBJ2-1,-,CASSQGPDRNEQFF,TGTGCCAGCAGCCAGGGTCCGGACCGCAATGAGCAGTTCTTC
-,TRBV7-9,TRBJ1-1,-,CASTAAPGAEAFF,TGTGCCAGCACTGCGGCCCCAGGGGCTGAAGCTTTCTTT
-,TRBV7-3,TRBJ2-2,few,CASSRDPSRPTGELFF,TGTGCCAGCAGCCGCGATCCTAGCAGACCCACCGGGGAGCTGTTTTTT
TRBD1,TRBV6-5,TRBJ2-6,once,CASSYYPAGGGLSGANVLTF,TGTGCCAGCAGTTACTACCCGGCAGGGGGTGGACTCTCTGGGGCCAACGTCCTGACTTTC
TRBD1,TRBV12-3/TRBV12-4,TRBJ2-7,-,CASSPLPRDRVRYEQYF,TGTGCCAGCAGTCCCCTCCCCCGCGACAGGGTAAGGTACGAGCAGTACTTC
-,TRBV7-2,TRBJ2-3,few,CASSPYYTDTQYF,TGTGCCAGTAGCCCCTATTACACAGATACGCAGTATTTT
-,TRBV20-1,TRBJ2-1,many,CSAPFNVYNEQFF,TGCAGTGCCCCCTTTAACGTGTACAATGAGCAGTTCTTC
TRBD2,TRBV5-1,TRBJ2-7,few,CASSLGGTSAEEQYF,TGCGCCAGCAGCTTGGGAGGGACTAGCGCAGAGGAGCAGTACTTC
-,TRBV3-1,TRBJ2-7,few,CASSQDGRYEQYF,TGTGCCAGCAGCCAAGATGGTCGCTACGAGCAGTACTTC
-,TRBV11-3,TRBJ1-1,few,CASSLEGGTNTEAFF,TGTGCCAGCAGCTTAGAAGGGGGAACGAACACTGAAGCTTTCTTT
-,TRBV25-1,TRBJ2-3,few,CARRGREKPKDTQYF,TGTGCCAGAAGAGGACGGGAGAAACCCAAAGATACGCAGTATTTT
-,TRBV15,TRBJ2-1,-,CATKGGGALTYNEQFF,TGTGCCACCAAGGGAGGTGGCGCCCTCACCTACAATGAGCAGTTCTTC
TRBD1,TRBV27,TRBJ1-2,-,CASIGTGKNNYGYTF,TGTGCCAGCATTGGGACAGGGAAAAATAACTATGGCTACACCTTC
-,TRBV12-3/TRBV12-4,TRBJ2-5,few,CASSLGRPQETQYF,TGTGCCAGCAGTTTAGGGAGACCCCAAGAGACCCAGTACTTC
-,TRBV9,TRBJ2-1,-,CASSGRGGRGQFF,TGTGCCAGCAGCGGACGGGGTGGTAGAGGGCAGTTCTTC
-,TRBV4-1,TRBJ2-7,-,CASSHTRSYEQYF,TGCGCCAGCAGCCACACTCGATCCTACGAGCAGTACTTC
TRBD1,TRBV20-1,TRBJ1-4,few,CSASRGANEKLFF,TGCAGTGCTAGCAGGGGGGCTAATGAAAAACTGTTTTTT
-,TRBV5-1,TRBJ2-7,-,CASSLRGDNSYEQYF,TGCGCCAGCAGCTTAAGGGGCGATAACTCCTACGAGCAGTACTTC
TRBD1,TRBV9,TRBJ2-2,-,CASREGDRNTGELFF,TGTGCCAGCAGAGAAGGGGACAGAAACACCGGGGAGCTGTTTTTT
-,TRBV20-1,TRBJ1-2,-,CSARSLIIQGYTF,TGCAGTGCTAGATCCCTCATCATTCAGGGCTACACCTTC
-,TRBV19,TRBJ1-1,-,CASSTGTLNTEAFF,TGTGCCAGTAGTACCGGGACTTTGAACACTGAAGCTTTCTTT
TRBD2,TRBV9,TRBJ2-5,many,CASSVATGGQETQYF,TGTGCCAGCAGCGTAGCTACGGGGGGCCAAGAGACCCAGTACTTC
TRBD1,TRBV7-3,TRBJ2-3,-,CASSSTGTGADTQYF,TGTGCCAGCAGCTCAACCGGGACAGGGGCAGATACGCAGTATTTT
-,TRBV29-1,TRBJ1-5,-,CSVAPGPNQPQHF,TGCAGCGTTGCACCGGGACCCAATCAGCCCCAGCATTTT
TRBD1,TRBV24-1,TRBJ2-5,-,CATRQGSVGTQYF,TGTGCCACCAGACAGGGGAGTGTCGGGACCCAGTACTTC
TRBD1,TRBV19,TRBJ1-2,few,CASSIGPDRRLGGYTF,TGTGCCAGTAGTATAGGGCCGGACAGGAGGCTCGGAGGCTACACCTTC
-,TRBV24-1,TRBJ1-5,many,CATSGVGNQPQHF,TGTGCCACCAGTGGGGTAGGAAATCAGCCCCAGCATTTT
TRBD1,TRBV6-2/TRBV6-3,TRBJ2-7,-,CASTGPTGGTSYEQYF,TGTGCCAGCACCGGACCGACAGGGGGCACATCTTACGAGCAGTACTTC
-,TRBV7-2,TRBJ2-7,few,CASSLGGAGKGYEQYF,TGTGCCAGCAGCTTAGGGGGTGCAGGGAAGGGGTACGAGCAGTACTTC
-,TRBV25-1,TRBJ2-1,few,CASSEFLSSYNEQFF,TGTGCCAGCAGTGAATTCCTGAGCTCCTACAATGAGCAGTTCTTC
TRBD2,TRBV4-1,TRBJ2-5,few,CASSQNSGEQETQYF,TGCGCCAGCAGCCAGAATAGCGGGGAGCAAGAGACCCAGTACTTC
-,TRBV19,TRBJ2-1,-,CARCTRSYNEQFF,TGTGCCCGTTGCACCCGCTCCTACAATGAGCAGTTCTTC
-,TRBV5-1,TRBJ2-7,many,CASSSLDEQYF,TGCGCCAGCAGCTCCTTGGACGAGCAGTACTTC
-,TRBV5-1,TRBJ1-6,-,CASSLVQGITPLHF,TGCGCCAGCAGCTTGGTGCAGGGGATTACCCCCCTCCACTTT
TRBD2,TRBV10-3,TRBJ2-5,-,CAISGLERGSETQYF,TGTGCCATCAGTGGTTTAGAGCGGGGGTCAGAGACCCAGTACTTC
-,TRBV11-1,TRBJ2-7,-,CASSLGVTGYEQYF,TGTGCCAGCAGCTTAGGAGTGACTGGGTACGAGCAGTACTTC
TRBD1,TRBV7-2,TRBJ2-5,few,CASSSGQGAGVGTQYF,TGTGCCAGCAGCTCCGGACAGGGGGCAGGTGTAGGGACCCAGTACTTC
-,TRBV5-1,TRBJ2-6,-,CASNPGSGANVLTF,TGCGCCAGCAATCCGGGCTCTGGGGCCAACGTCCTGACTTTC
-,TRBV5-6,TRBJ1-2,-,CASAGGFGYTF,TGTGCCAGCGCGGGGGGATTCGGCTACACCTTC
TRBD2,TRBV4-2,TRBJ2-7,-,CASSHDSSGIYEQYF,TGTGCCAGCAGCCATGACTCTAGCGGGATCTACGAGCAGTACTTC